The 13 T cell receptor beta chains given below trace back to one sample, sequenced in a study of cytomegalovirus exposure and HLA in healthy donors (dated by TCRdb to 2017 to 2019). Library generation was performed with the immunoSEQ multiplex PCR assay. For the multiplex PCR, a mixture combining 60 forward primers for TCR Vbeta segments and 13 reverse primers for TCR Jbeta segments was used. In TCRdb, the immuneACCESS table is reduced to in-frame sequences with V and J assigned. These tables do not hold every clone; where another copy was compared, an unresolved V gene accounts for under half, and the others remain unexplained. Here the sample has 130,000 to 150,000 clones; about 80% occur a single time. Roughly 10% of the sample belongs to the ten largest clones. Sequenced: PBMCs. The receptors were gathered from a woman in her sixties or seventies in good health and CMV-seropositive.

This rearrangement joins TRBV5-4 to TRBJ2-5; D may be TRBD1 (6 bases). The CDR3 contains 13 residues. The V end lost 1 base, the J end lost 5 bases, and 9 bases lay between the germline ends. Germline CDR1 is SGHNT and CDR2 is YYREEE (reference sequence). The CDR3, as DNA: TGTGCCAGCAGCTTGACTGGGGGCGAGACCCAGTACTTC. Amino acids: CASSLTGGETQYF.

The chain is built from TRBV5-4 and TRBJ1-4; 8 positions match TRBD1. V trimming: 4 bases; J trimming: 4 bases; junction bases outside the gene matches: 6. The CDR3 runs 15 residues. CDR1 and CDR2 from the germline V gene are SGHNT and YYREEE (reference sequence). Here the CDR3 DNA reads TGTGCCAGCAGCCCAGGGGGCGCGGTTAATGAAAAACTGTTTTTT. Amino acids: CASSPGGAVNEKLFF.

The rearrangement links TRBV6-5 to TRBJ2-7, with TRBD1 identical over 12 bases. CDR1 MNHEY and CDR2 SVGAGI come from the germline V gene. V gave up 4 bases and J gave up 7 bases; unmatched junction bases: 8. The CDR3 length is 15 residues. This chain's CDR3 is CASSLPGQGAREQYF. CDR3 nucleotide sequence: TGTGCCAGCAGTTTACCGGGACAGGGGGCGAGAGAGCAGTACTTC.

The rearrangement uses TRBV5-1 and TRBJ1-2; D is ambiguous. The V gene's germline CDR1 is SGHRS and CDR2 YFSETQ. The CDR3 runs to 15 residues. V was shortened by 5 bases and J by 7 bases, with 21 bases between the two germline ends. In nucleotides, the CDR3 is TGCGCCAGCAGAGACCGCAGCGCTGGTCCGGGTGGCTACACCTTC. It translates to CASRDRSAGPGGYTF. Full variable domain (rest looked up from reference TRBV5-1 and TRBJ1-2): KAGVTQTPRYLIKTRGQQVTLSCSPISGHRSVSWYQQTPGQGLQFLFEYFSETQRNKGNFPGRFSGRQFSNSRSEMNVSTLELGDSALYLCASRDRSAGPGGYTFGSGTRLTVV.

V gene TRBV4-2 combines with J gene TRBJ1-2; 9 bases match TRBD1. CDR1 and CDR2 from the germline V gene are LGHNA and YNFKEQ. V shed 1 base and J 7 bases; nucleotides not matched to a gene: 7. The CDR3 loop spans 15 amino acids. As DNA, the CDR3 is TGTGCCAGCAGCCAAGGCCGGGGACAGGGTAGTGGCTACACCTTC. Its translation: CASSQGRGQGSGYTF.

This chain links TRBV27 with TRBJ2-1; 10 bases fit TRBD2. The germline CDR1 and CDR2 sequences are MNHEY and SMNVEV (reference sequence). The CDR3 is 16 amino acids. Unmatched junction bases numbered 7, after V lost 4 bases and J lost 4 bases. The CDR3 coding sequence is TGTGCCAGCAGTTCCCTTCTAGCGGGAGTGTACAATGAGCAGTTCTTC. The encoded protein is CASSSLLAGVYNEQFF.

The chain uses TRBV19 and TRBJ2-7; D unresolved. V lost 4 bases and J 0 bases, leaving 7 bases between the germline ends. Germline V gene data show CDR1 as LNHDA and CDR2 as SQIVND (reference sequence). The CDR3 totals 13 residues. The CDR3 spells CASSTTTSYEQYF. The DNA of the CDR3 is TGTGCCAGTAGTACCACAACCTCCTACGAGCAGTACTTC.

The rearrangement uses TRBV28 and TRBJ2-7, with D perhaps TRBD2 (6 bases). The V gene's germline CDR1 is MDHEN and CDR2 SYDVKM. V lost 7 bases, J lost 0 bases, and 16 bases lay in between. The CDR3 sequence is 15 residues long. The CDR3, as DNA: TGTGCCAGCAATATCGGAGGGGTGAGCTCCTACGAGCAGTACTTC. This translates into CASNIGGVSSYEQYF.

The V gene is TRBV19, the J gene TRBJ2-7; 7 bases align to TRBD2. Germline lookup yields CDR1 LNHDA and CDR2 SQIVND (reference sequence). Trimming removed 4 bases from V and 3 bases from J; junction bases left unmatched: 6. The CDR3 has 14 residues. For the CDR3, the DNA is TGTGCCAGTAGTAGCGGCGGGGGTTACTACGAGCAGTACTTC. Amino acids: CASSSGGGYYEQYF.

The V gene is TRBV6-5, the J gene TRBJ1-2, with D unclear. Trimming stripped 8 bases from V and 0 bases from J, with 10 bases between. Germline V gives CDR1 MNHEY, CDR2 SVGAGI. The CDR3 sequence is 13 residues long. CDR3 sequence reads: CASLGRPNYGYTF. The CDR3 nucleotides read TGTGCCAGCCTGGGCAGGCCTAACTATGGCTACACCTTC.

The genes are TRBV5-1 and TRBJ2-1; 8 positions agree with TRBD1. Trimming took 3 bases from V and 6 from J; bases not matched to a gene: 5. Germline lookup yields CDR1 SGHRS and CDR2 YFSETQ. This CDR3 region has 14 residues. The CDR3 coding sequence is TGCGCCAGCAGCTCAGGACAGGGTGCCAATGAGCAGTTCTTC. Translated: CASSSGQGANEQFF.

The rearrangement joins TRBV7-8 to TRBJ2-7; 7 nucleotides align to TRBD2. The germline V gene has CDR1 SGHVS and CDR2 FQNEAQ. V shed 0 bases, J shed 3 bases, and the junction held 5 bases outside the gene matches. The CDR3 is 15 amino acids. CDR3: CASSLAETSSYEQYF. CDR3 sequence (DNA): TGTGCCAGCAGCTTAGCAGAGACTAGCAGCTACGAGCAGTACTTC. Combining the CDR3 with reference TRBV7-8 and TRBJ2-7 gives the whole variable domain GAGVSQSPRYKVAKRGQDVALRCDPISGHVSLFWYQQALGQGPEFLTYFQNEAQLDKSGLPSDRFFAERPEGSVSTLKIQRTQQEDSAVYLCASSLAETSSYEQYFGPGTRLTVT.

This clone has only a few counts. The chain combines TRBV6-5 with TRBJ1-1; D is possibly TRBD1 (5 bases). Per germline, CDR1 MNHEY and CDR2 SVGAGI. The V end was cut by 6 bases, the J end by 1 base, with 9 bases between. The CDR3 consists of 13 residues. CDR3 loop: CASSRGQNTEAFF. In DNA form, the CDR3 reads TGTGCCAGCAGCCGCGGACAGAACACTGAAGCTTTCTTT.